Below, 17 T cell receptor beta chains from the same sample are listed, as sequenced in a study of T-cell reconstitution after alpha-beta-depleted transplantation in children. TCRbeta library construction was performed incorporating unique molecular identifiers. TCRdb reanalysed the PCR reads using MiXCR and keeps one entry per CDR3 protein. The sample has hundreds of thousands of distinct CDR3 sequences; around 13% are singletons. The sequenced sample was PBMCs from the stem cell graft donor, obtained from the stem cell graft. The source of these receptors is a human donor who donated a stem cell graft to a child with combined immunodeficiency.

This clonotype was counted ten times or more. V and J are TRBV9 and TRBJ2-6; 8 bases are shared with TRBD2. Germline CDR1 reads SGDLS; CDR2 reads YYNGEE. V was clipped by 0 bases and J by 0 bases; unmatched bases: 11. This CDR3 has 20 amino acids. The CDR3 sequence is CASSVAPTRLATSGANVLTF. CDR3 in DNA: TGTGCCAGCAGCGTAGCTCCGACACGACTAGCGACCTCTGGGGCCAACGTCCTGACTTTC.

V gene TRBV5-1 combines with J gene TRBJ2-2, with D possibly matching TRBD2 (5 bases). V dropped 0 bases and J dropped 4 bases, with 10 bases sitting between them. The CDR3 sequence is 15 residues long. Germline V gene data show CDR1 as SGHRS and CDR2 as YFSETQ. The CDR3 is CASSLVQRFTGELFF. As DNA, the CDR3 is TGCGCCAGCAGCTTGGTTCAGCGGTTCACCGGGGAGCTGTTTTTT.

The chain uses TRBV12-3 or TRBV12-4 and TRBJ2-7; unclear D gene. The CDR3 consists of 15 residues. The V end was cut by 2 bases, the J end by 0 bases, with 11 bases between. The CDR3 loop reads CASSLSTESSYEQYF. DNA for the CDR3: TGTGCCAGCAGTTTATCGACGGAGAGCTCCTACGAGCAGTACTTC.

The chain links TRBV5-1 to TRBJ2-1; 7 nucleotides agree with TRBD2. The germline V gene encodes CDR1 SGHRS and CDR2 YFSETQ. Trimming at V came to 4 bases and at J to 0 bases, leaving 10 bases not matched to a gene. The CDR3 consists of 17 residues. Written as DNA, the CDR3 is TGCGCCAGCAGCCCCCAGGAGGCGGGAGTCTCCTACAATGAGCAGTTCTTC. Protein sequence: CASSPQEAGVSYNEQFF.

This clonotype has a count of ten or more. The chain employs TRBV14 and TRBJ2-2, with D maybe TRBD1 (5 bases). The CDR3 sequence is 18 residues long. Germline CDR1 reads SGHDN; CDR2 reads FVKESK. Trimming removed 2 bases at V and 1 base at J, with 17 bases between. This chain's CDR3 is CASSQIVVGQGNTGELFF. DNA of the CDR3: TGTGCCAGCAGCCAAATTGTAGTCGGCCAGGGGAACACCGGGGAGCTGTTTTTT. Variable domain in full (rest from reference TRBV14 and TRBJ2-2): EAGVTQFPSHSVIEKGQTVTLRCDPISGHDNLYWYRRVMGKEIKFLLHFVKESKQDESGMPNNRFLAERTGGTYSTLKVQPAELEDSGVYFCASSQIVVGQGNTGELFFGEGSRLTVL.

The chain combines TRBV2 with TRBJ1-2, with D possibly being TRBD1 (5 bases). Trimming took 4 bases from V and 3 from J, leaving 9 bases between them. Germline CDR1 reads SNHLY; CDR2 reads FYNNEI. CDR3 length equals 13 residues. The CDR3 reads CASSVKGHYGYTF. The DNA for the CDR3 is TGTGCCAGCAGTGTTAAGGGGCACTATGGCTACACCTTC.

This clonotype was counted ten times or more. The chain employs TRBV29-1 and TRBJ1-1, with D uncertain. Trimming left V 6 bases short and J 2 bases short, with 13 bases between. Germline V gene sequence: CDR1 SQVTM, CDR2 ANQGSEA. This CDR3 region has 13 residues. For the CDR3, the DNA is TGCAGCGTCGAACCGGACCCCAACACTGAAGCTTTCTTT. Encoded protein: CSVEPDPNTEAFF. The variable domain in full, with the rest retrieved from reference TRBV29-1 and TRBJ1-1, is SAVISQKPSRDICQRGTSLTIQCQVDSQVTMMFWYRQQPGQSLTLIATANQGSEATYESGFVIDKFPISRPNLTFSTLTVSNMSPEDSSIYLCSVEPDPNTEAFFGQGTRLTVV.

This clonotype has ten or more counts. The chain combines TRBV12-3 or TRBV12-4 with TRBJ2-5; D gene ambiguous. V lost 5 bases, J lost 6 bases, and 10 bases lay in between. The CDR3 spans 12 residues. The CDR3 loop is CASSPDVKTQYF. CDR3 in DNA: TGTGCCAGCAGTCCGGACGTAAAGACCCAGTACTTC.

This clonotype was seen more than once but under ten times. The V gene is TRBV5-6, the J gene TRBJ1-4; the match to TRBD1 covers 10 bases. The CDR3 is made up of 16 amino acids. Germline-derived CDR1 and CDR2 are SGHDT and YYEEEE. Trimming at V came to 2 bases and at J to 0 bases, leaving 1 base not matched to a gene. In nucleotides, the CDR3 is TGTGCCAGCAGCTTCGGACAGGGGGCAACTAATGAAAAACTGTTTTTT. Residues: CASSFGQGATNEKLFF.

The chain combines TRBV9 with TRBJ2-3; TRBD2 agrees at 10 bases. The CDR3 contains 18 residues. J lost 0 bases, V lost 1 base, and 8 bases had no gene match. Germline V gene lookup returns CDR1 SGDLS and CDR2 YYNGEE. The CDR3: CASSVLASGGTSTDTQYF. The CDR3 coding sequence is TGTGCCAGCAGCGTACTGGCTAGCGGGGGTACTAGCACAGATACGCAGTATTTT.

The rearrangement links TRBV28 to TRBJ1-2, with TRBD1 matching 8 bases. Germline trimming cut 6 bases from V and 7 bases from J; bases unmatched to any gene: 7. Germline V CDR1 and CDR2: MDHEN, SYDVKM. The CDR3 is 13 amino acids. The CDR3 loop reads CASRHQGAGGYTF. The CDR3 DNA sequence: TGTGCCAGCAGACACCAGGGGGCGGGTGGCTACACCTTC.

This clonotype has ten or more counts. CDR3 bases: TGTGCCAGCAGTATGACTGGTACCGGGGAGACCCAGTACTTC. It translates to CASSMTGTGETQYF. The chain is built from TRBV12-3 or TRBV12-4 and TRBJ2-5; no clear D gene. CDR3 length: 14 residues. V shed 5 bases and J shed 5 bases, with 15 bases lying between them.

J is TRBJ2-3 and V is TRBV18; D possibly corresponds to TRBD2 (5 bases). Germline V gene data show CDR1 as KGHSH and CDR2 as LQKENI. V dropped 3 bases and J dropped 2 bases, with 15 bases sitting between them. This CDR3 has 16 amino acids. The CDR3 is CASSPRTGDNTDTQYF. CDR3 sequence (DNA): TGTGCCAGCTCACCCCGGACTGGGGATAACACAGATACGCAGTATTTT.

This clonotype was seen only a few times. The rearrangement links TRBV9 to TRBJ1-5; D is perhaps TRBD1 (5 bases). Trimming took 3 bases from V and 3 from J, leaving 10 bases between them. The CDR3 has 14 amino acids. Germline V CDR1 and CDR2: SGDLS, YYNGEE. The CDR3 DNA is TGTGCCAGCAGCGGGGTGGGGGACAATCAGCCCCAGCATTTT. Protein: CASSGVGDNQPQHF.

This clonotype was found a few times. The chain couples TRBV20-1 to TRBJ2-3; possible D gene TRBD1, 6 bases. CDR1 and CDR2 from the germline V gene are DFQATT and SNEGSKA (reference sequence). The CDR3 consists of 18 residues. Trimming took 0 bases from V and 2 from J, leaving 21 bases between them. CDR3 sequence: CSARDQGQLEGPTDTQYF. CDR3 coding DNA: TGCAGTGCTAGAGATCAGGGGCAATTGGAAGGGCCCACAGATACGCAGTATTTT.

The chain employs TRBV20-1 and TRBJ1-6, with TRBD1 as a possible D gene (5 bases). Germline V lookup: CDR1 DFQATT, CDR2 SNEGSKA (reference sequence). This CDR3 spans 15 amino acids. V was trimmed by 3 bases and J by 6 bases, leaving 15 bases between them. The CDR3 region has the DNA TGCAGTGCTAGTCGTATAGGGGAAGGTAATTCACCCCTCCACTTT. Its protein is CSASRIGEGNSPLHF.

A few counts support this clonotype. J is TRBJ1-1 and V is TRBV24-1, with 8 bases that match TRBD1. Losses at the gene ends were 6 bases for V and 5 bases for J; bases not matched to a gene: 4. Per the germline V gene, CDR1 is KGHDR and CDR2 is SFDVKD. The CDR3 sequence is 13 residues long. DNA of the CDR3: TGTGCCACCAGTCTGGGACAGGAGACTGAAGCTTTCTTT. It codes for CATSLGQETEAFF.